These 7 T cell receptor beta chains share one sample of origin, sequenced in a study of cytomegalovirus exposure and HLA in healthy donors. Assay used: immunoSEQ multiplex PCR; TCRdb lists only in-frame clones, some missing. The profile shows 110,000 to 150,000 clones, 94% of them singletons. What was sequenced was PBMCs. Receptors originate from a young man in good health and CMV-seropositive.

This clone was counted a single time. The gene calls are TRBV11-2 and TRBJ2-1; no reliable D call. The CDR3 spans 13 residues. The germline CDR1 and CDR2 sequences are SGHAT and FQNNGV. V lost 1 base, J lost 4 bases, and 5 bases lay in between. CDR3 sequence: CASSLGSYNEQFF. The CDR3 region has the DNA TGTGCCAGCAGCTTAGGCAGTTACAATGAGCAGTTCTTC.

This rearrangement joins TRBV27 to TRBJ2-2, with D unresolved. Germline V gene lookup returns CDR1 MNHEY and CDR2 SMNVEV (reference sequence). Trimming left V 2 bases short and J 0 bases short, with 10 bases between. This CDR3 region has 16 residues. CDR3 nucleotides: TGTGCCAGCAGTTTAAGTTTGCCAGCGAACACCGGGGAGCTGTTTTTT. This sequence encodes CASSLSLPANTGELFF.

The V and J genes are TRBV5-4 and TRBJ2-3; 7 bases agree with TRBD2. The CDR3 runs 16 residues. Germline CDR1 is SGHNT and CDR2 is YYREEE (reference sequence). Germline trimming cut 4 bases from V and 5 bases from J; bases unmatched to any gene: 13. In nucleotides, the CDR3 is TGTGCCAGCAGCCCGGCCAGGACGGGAGGAGAAGATACGCAGTATTTT. This sequence encodes CASSPARTGGEDTQYF.

The chain joins TRBV2 to TRBJ1-1; 8 positions match TRBD1. CDR3 length: 15 amino acids. Germline V CDR1 and CDR2: SNHLY, FYNNEI. Unmatched junction bases numbered 8, after V lost 6 bases and J lost 2 bases. For the CDR3, the DNA is TGTGCCAGCAGGGCAACCGGACAGGGTAACACTGAAGCTTTCTTT. Translated: CASRATGQGNTEAFF.

This chain connects TRBV9 to TRBJ1-1; possible D gene TRBD1, 5 bases. The V end lost 1 base, the J end lost 7 bases, and 14 bases lay between the germline ends. This CDR3 is built from 14 residues. Germline CDR1 SGDLS, CDR2 YYNGEE. The CDR3 protein is CASSVQGLPHEAFF. CDR3 DNA: TGTGCCAGCAGCGTACAGGGCCTCCCCCATGAAGCTTTCTTT.

The chain recombines TRBV19 with TRBJ1-5; 9 positions agree with TRBD1. Germline loops: CDR1 LNHDA, CDR2 SQIVND (reference sequence). The CDR3 sequence is 16 residues long. V lost 5 bases, J lost 5 bases, and 10 bases stayed unmatched. CDR3 region: CASSAAGTGRHQPQHF. The CDR3 nucleotides read TGTGCCAGTAGTGCCGCCGGGACAGGGAGGCATCAGCCCCAGCATTTT.

This rearrangement joins TRBV6-5 to TRBJ2-3, with 8 bases aligning to TRBD2. This CDR3 has 14 residues. The junction had 5 bases not matched to a gene; V was cut back by 6 bases and J by 3 bases. The germline CDR1 and CDR2 sequences are MNHEY and SVGAGI. The CDR3 protein is CASRSAGATDTQYF. The CDR3, as DNA: TGTGCCAGCAGGTCAGCGGGAGCGACAGATACGCAGTATTTT.